This entry is about one T cell receptor (beta chain). Its antigen is unknown. This entry belongs to a study of OX40 agonist ivuxolimab in advanced cancers. Study summary: Patients got intravenous ivuxolimab at 0.01 to 10 mg/kg every 2 weeks. Dose-escalation patients' cancers were hepatocellular carcinoma, melanoma, renal cell or head and neck cancer. Broader study findings: The CD4+ and CD8+ T cells in the blood had expanded clonally by week 6 at 0.1 to 3.0 mg/kg. The study found that CD8+ T cells averaged more expanded clones than CD4+.

Assay used: immunoSEQ multiplex PCR; TCRdb lists only in-frame clones, some missing. The sample includes fewer than 40,000 clones, around nine tenths of them seen just once. In germline, CDR1 is LGHNA, CDR2 YSLEER. The CDR3 consists of 11 residues. The V end was cut by 1 base, the J end by 10 bases, with 7 bases between. The chain carries TRBV4-3 and TRBJ1-1, with unresolved D. The TCR sequence derives from an adult with an advanced solid tumor such as melanoma, head and neck, liver or kidney cancer. The specimen comprised CD4+ or CD8+ T cells sorted from blood, sampled in a trial of the OX40 agonist ivuxolimab. The DNA of the CDR3 is TGCGCCAGCAGCCAAGGGACGGTAGCTTTCTTT. This codes for CASSQGTVAFF.